This T cell receptor beta chain emerged from a study of T-cell memory formation after mild COVID-19. In the study overall: There were largely donor-specific TCR clusters.

As for this clonotype: Antigen specificity is unknown.

Germline-derived CDR1 and CDR2 are LNHDA and SQIVND (reference sequence). V was pared by 6 bases and J by 0 bases, with 12 bases between. This CDR3 comprises 15 residues. Findings of the study overall: Day 37-peaking second-wave clones had unconfirmed SARS-CoV-2 specificity.

Amplification by 5'RACE using constant-segment primers produced TCR alpha and TCR beta cDNA libraries that carried sample barcodes and UMIs. TCRdb redid the calling of the 5' RACE reads with MiXCR, one entry per CDR3 protein. The sample carries under 150,000 distinct CDR3 sequences, about 20% recorded once. The TCR sequence derives from a man between 18 and 29 years old who had mild COVID-19 (a few samples of this study predate the infection). Cell type and time point are not known. The source material was PBMCs or a T cell subset sorted from them (not recorded which). The rearrangement uses TRBV19 and TRBJ1-5, with D possibly matching TRBD1 (5 bases). CDR3 DNA sequence: TGTGCCAGTAGACAACTGACAGCTAGCAATCAGCCCCAGCATTTT. Translated, it gives CASRQLTASNQPQHF. Supplemented by reference TRBV19 and TRBJ1-5, the full variable domain reads DGGITQSPKYLFRKEGQNVTLSCEQNLNHDAMYWYRQDPGQGLRLIYYSQIVNDFQKGDIAEGYSVSREKKESFPLTVTSAQKNPTAFYLCASRQLTASNQPQHFGDGTRLSIL.